Presented here are 21 T cell receptor beta chains from one specimen sequenced in a study of cytomegalovirus exposure and HLA in healthy donors. Amplification used 60 Vbeta primers and 13 Jbeta primers. The data were produced by immunoSEQ multiplex PCR, yet TCRdb's version contains in-frame clones alone and is incomplete. The sample holds some 160,000 clones, about three quarters seen once. Specimen: PBMCs. These receptors were obtained from a man aged 35-49 years in good health and CMV-seronegative.

This chain links TRBV5-1 with TRBJ1-1, with TRBD1 matching 9 bases. The trim removed 4 bases at V and 0 bases at J, leaving 7 bases unmatched. CDR3 length: 16 residues. Germline V gene sequence: CDR1 SGHRS, CDR2 YFSETQ. The CDR3: CASSPGTGTMNTEAFF. The CDR3 region has the DNA TGCGCCAGCAGCCCCGGGACAGGGACCATGAACACTGAAGCTTTCTTT. The whole variable domain, remainder taken from reference TRBV5-1 and TRBJ1-1, is KAGVTQTPRYLIKTRGQQVTLSCSPISGHRSVSWYQQTPGQGLQFLFEYFSETQRNKGNFPGRFSGRQFSNSRSEMNVSTLELGDSALYLCASSPGTGTMNTEAFFGQGTRLTVV.

The V call is TRBV10-3, the J call TRBJ1-4; possible D gene TRBD1, 5 bases. CDR1 and CDR2 (germline): ENHRY, SYGVKD. The CDR3 length is 11 residues. V was pared by 5 bases and J by 8 bases, with 6 bases between. CDR3 residues: CAISPGEKLFF. DNA of the CDR3: TGTGCCATCAGTCCAGGGGAAAAACTGTTTTTT.

The rearrangement links TRBV4-3 to TRBJ1-2, with 7 bases fitting TRBD1. This CDR3 has 16 residues. CDR1 is LGHNA, CDR2 YSLEER, per germline. J lost 6 bases, V lost 0 bases, and 10 bases had no gene match. This CDR3 is CASSQDRMVQGNGYTF. The CDR3 nucleotides read TGCGCCAGCAGCCAAGATCGCATGGTACAGGGGAATGGCTACACCTTC.

The chain couples TRBV5-1 to TRBJ1-1; D ambiguous. The CDR3 totals 15 residues. The germline CDR1 and CDR2 sequences are SGHRS and YFSETQ. Trimming cost V 4 bases and J 0 bases, with 13 bases left between them. This chain's CDR3 is CASSPPVAVNTEAFF. The CDR3 region has the DNA TGCGCCAGCAGCCCCCCAGTCGCGGTGAACACTGAAGCTTTCTTT. The whole variable domain, remainder taken from reference TRBV5-1 and TRBJ1-1, is KAGVTQTPRYLIKTRGQQVTLSCSPISGHRSVSWYQQTPGQGLQFLFEYFSETQRNKGNFPGRFSGRQFSNSRSEMNVSTLELGDSALYLCASSPPVAVNTEAFFGQGTRLTVV.

This rearrangement joins TRBV11-2 to TRBJ2-5; maybe TRBD2 (5 bases). The CDR3 length is 12 residues. The ends were cut back, 5 bases at V and 5 bases at J, with 9 bases in the middle. Germline CDR1 SGHAT, CDR2 FQNNGV. The CDR3 region has the DNA TGTGCCAGCAGCCCGCCGGGGGAGACCCAGTACTTC. This encodes CASSPPGETQYF.

The chain couples TRBV5-1 to TRBJ1-4, with D possibly being TRBD1 (5 bases). This CDR3 has 14 residues. V was pared by 5 bases and J by 8 bases, with 16 bases between. Germline loops: CDR1 SGHRS, CDR2 YFSETQ. CDR3 sequence reads: CASRADRVREKLFF. CDR3 nucleotide sequence: TGCGCCAGCAGGGCTGACAGAGTTCGAGAAAAACTGTTTTTT.

The V gene is TRBV6-5, the J gene TRBJ1-4, with TRBD1 matching 7 bases. The J segment lost 5 bases and the V segment lost 11 bases, leaving 11 bases of the junction unmatched. This CDR3 region has 14 residues. Germline CDR1 MNHEY, CDR2 SVGAGI. CDR3 region: CASTYRGGNEKLFF. CDR3 DNA: TGTGCCTCGACCTACAGGGGCGGGAATGAAAAACTGTTTTTT.

The chain couples TRBV19 to TRBJ2-5, with 7 bases fitting TRBD1. The trim removed 5 bases at V and 2 bases at J, leaving 2 bases unmatched. There are 13 residues in the CDR3. Per germline, CDR1 LNHDA and CDR2 SQIVND (reference sequence). The CDR3 loop is CASSPDRQETQYF. DNA for the CDR3: TGTGCCAGTAGTCCGGACAGGCAAGAGACCCAGTACTTC.

The CDR3 DNA follows: TGCAGCGTAGCTCCGGGACAGTTCTACAATGAGCAGTTCTTC. Encoded protein: CSVAPGQFYNEQFF. J is TRBJ2-1 and V is TRBV29-1, with TRBD1 matching over 7 bases. This CDR3 has 14 residues. The germline V gene encodes CDR1 SQVTM and CDR2 ANQGSEA. Unmatched junction bases numbered 8, after V lost 6 bases and J lost 3 bases.

The chain employs TRBV5-4 and TRBJ1-5; tentative D call: TRBD1 (5 bases). This CDR3 is 12 amino acids long. The V end was cut by 3 bases, the J end by 7 bases, with 8 bases between. CDR1 is SGHNT and CDR2 is YYREEE in the germline V gene (reference sequence). The CDR3 nucleotides are TGTGCCAGCAGCTCTCAGGGACAGCCCCAGCATTTT. Translating it yields CASSSQGQPQHF.

This clone was found a few times. V usage is TRBV7-9 and J usage is TRBJ2-7, with D possibly being TRBD1 (5 bases). The CDR3 sequence is 14 residues long. Germline CDR1 is SEHNR and CDR2 is FQNEAQ (reference sequence). Trimming pared 3 bases from V and 0 bases from J, leaving 9 bases between. The CDR3 bases are TGTGCCAGCAGCTTTACAGGCTACTCCTACGAGCAGTACTTC. It encodes CASSFTGYSYEQYF.

This chain uses TRBV10-3 with TRBJ1-2; tentative D call: TRBD1 (5 bases). The CDR3 length is 14 residues. CDR1 is ENHRY and CDR2 is SYGVKD in the germline V gene. V lost 7 bases and J 5 bases, leaving 17 bases between the germline ends. CDR3 residues: CAITPRGEGYGYTF. In DNA, the CDR3 is TGTGCCATCACCCCCCGGGGGGAAGGGTATGGCTACACCTTC.

This clone was counted between two and nine times. The rearrangement uses TRBV7-9 and TRBJ2-3; D perhaps matches TRBD2 (7 bases). The CDR3 spans 15 residues. Germline V CDR1 and CDR2: SEHNR, FQNEAQ (reference sequence). V shed 4 bases and J shed 2 bases, with 13 bases lying between them. The CDR3 sequence: CASSSGGLSTDTQYF. In DNA, the CDR3 is TGTGCCAGCAGCTCCGGGGGGCTTTCCACAGATACGCAGTATTTT.

This clone was observed a single time. The V and J genes are TRBV25-1 and TRBJ1-2; D might be TRBD1 (6 bases). CDR1 and CDR2 (germline): MGHDK, SYGVNS. Trimming took off 4 bases at V and 0 bases at J, with 18 bases between the two ends. CDR3 length: 17 amino acids. CDR3 coding DNA: TGTGCCAGCAGTGGGGCCCCCGGACAGCCCTCTAACTATGGCTACACCTTC. Residues: CASSGAPGQPSNYGYTF.

This rearrangement joins TRBV9 to TRBJ1-3; no clear D. Germline assignment: CDR1 SGDLS and CDR2 YYNGEE. The CDR3 is made up of 14 amino acids. Trimming left V 0 bases short and J 4 bases short, with 8 bases between. CDR3 sequence reads: CASSVDGSGNTIYF. CDR3 nucleotide sequence: TGTGCCAGCAGCGTAGACGGTTCAGGAAACACCATATATTTT.

This clone is a singleton in its sample. This chain links TRBV18 with TRBJ2-3, with TRBD2 identical over 7 bases. The ends lost 4 bases at V and 0 bases at J; junction bases unmatched: 7. The germline CDR1 and CDR2 sequences are KGHSH and LQKENI. The CDR3 runs to 16 residues. The CDR3 DNA sequence: TGTGCCAGCTCACGAACAGCGGGAACCAGCACAGATACGCAGTATTTT. Translating gives CASSRTAGTSTDTQYF. Full variable domain (missing parts from reference TRBV18 and TRBJ2-3): NAGVMQNPRHLVRRRGQEARLRCSPMKGHSHVYWYRQLPEEGLKFMVYLQKENIIDESGMPKERFSAEFPKEGPSILRIQQVVRGDSAAYFCASSRTAGTSTDTQYFGPGTRLTVL.

On this clone: The same CDR3 arises from other DNA sequences in this sample as well. The chain uses TRBV6-6 and TRBJ1-1; 8 bases agree with TRBD1. This CDR3 contains 14 residues. Trimming cost V 5 bases and J 0 bases; bases outside gene matches: 2. Germline CDR1 is MNHNY and CDR2 is SVGAGI (reference sequence). DNA of the CDR3: TGTGCCAGCAGTCCGGACAGGGTGAACACTGAAGCTTTCTTT. Its translation is CASSPDRVNTEAFF.

The chain has TRBV5-1 and TRBJ1-4, with 7 positions matching TRBD1. The trim removed 0 bases at V and 15 bases at J, leaving 8 bases unmatched. Looked up from germline, CDR1 is SGHRS and CDR2 is YFSETQ. CDR3 length equals 13 residues. In nucleotides, the CDR3 is TGCGCCAGCAGCTTGGACAGGGGCCAGATGGTGTTTTTT. Its protein product is CASSLDRGQMVFF.

This sequence joins TRBV20-1 and TRBJ2-5; D uncertain. TRBJ2-7 explains the end of the DNA better; the J call may be wrong. Germline-derived CDR1 and CDR2 are DFQATT and SNEGSKA (reference sequence). The CDR3 is 11 residues long. The CDR3 here is CSAREDYEQYF. In nucleotides, the CDR3 is TGCAGTGCTAGAGAGGACTACGAGCAGTACTTC.

The chain recombines TRBV5-1 with TRBJ1-2; D may be TRBD1 (5 bases). The length of the CDR3 is 14 residues. Trimming pared 2 bases from V and 7 bases from J, leaving 15 bases between. Germline CDR1 SGHRS, CDR2 YFSETQ. The CDR3 region is CASSFGGLSGGYTF. Here the CDR3 DNA reads TGCGCCAGCAGCTTCGGGGGTCTTTCGGGTGGCTACACCTTC. The variable domain in full, completed from reference TRBV5-1 and TRBJ1-2, reads KAGVTQTPRYLIKTRGQQVTLSCSPISGHRSVSWYQQTPGQGLQFLFEYFSETQRNKGNFPGRFSGRQFSNSRSEMNVSTLELGDSALYLCASSFGGLSGGYTFGSGTRLTVV.

The rearrangement links TRBV5-1 to TRBJ2-3; TRBD1 agrees at 9 bases. Germline CDR1 is SGHRS and CDR2 is YFSETQ. The CDR3 extends over 13 amino acids. V dropped 7 bases and J dropped 5; count of bases not matched to a gene: 5. CDR3 residues: CASGGQGEDTQYF. The CDR3, as DNA: TGCGCCAGCGGGGGACAGGGCGAAGATACGCAGTATTTT.